This T cell receptor (beta chain) was sequenced during a study of T cells in Graves' hyperthyroidism and ophthalmopathy. This clonotype was recorded at least ten times. Its antigen is unknown. Uncontrolled infection, other autoimmune disease, pregnancy and lactation each barred patients from inclusion. Trimming stripped 6 bases from V and 8 bases from J, with 4 bases between. Germline V CDR1 and CDR2: SNHLY, FYNNEI. The CDR3 runs to 10 residues. The study's findings and limits: The model's output predicted ophthalmopathy at a median of approximately 6.5 months prior to onset. Blood held most thyroid clonotypes expanded above 0.001 frequency.

The source material, RNA transcripts, was used to amplify TCR beta CDR3 regions. First-round RT-PCR of the TCR CDR3 relied on the HTBI primer set. MiXCR, run by TCRdb on the multiplex PCR reads, gives a single entry per CDR3 protein. The table includes about 400,000 distinct CDR3 sequences, about 16% detected once. This chain links TRBV2 with TRBJ1-4, with D unclear. Sequenced: blood. This clonotype originated in a woman aged 55-70 years with Graves' ophthalmopathy. The CDR3 nucleotides read TGTGCCAGCAGGGACGAAAAACTGTTTTTT. This translates into CASRDEKLFF.